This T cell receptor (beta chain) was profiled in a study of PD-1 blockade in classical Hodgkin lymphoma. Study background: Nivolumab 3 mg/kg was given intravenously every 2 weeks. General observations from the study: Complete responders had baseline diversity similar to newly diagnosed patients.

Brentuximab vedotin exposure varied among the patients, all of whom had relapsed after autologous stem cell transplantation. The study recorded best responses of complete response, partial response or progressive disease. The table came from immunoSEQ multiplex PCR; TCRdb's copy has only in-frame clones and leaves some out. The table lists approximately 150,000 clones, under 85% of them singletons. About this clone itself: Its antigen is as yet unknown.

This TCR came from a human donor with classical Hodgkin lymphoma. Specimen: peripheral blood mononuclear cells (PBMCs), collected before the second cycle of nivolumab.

The CDR3 DNA is TGTGCCAGCACAGACAGGGTGAACACCGGGGAGCTGTTTTTT. Protein: CASTDRVNTGELFF. The chain is built from TRBV27 and TRBJ2-2; 7 bases are a match to TRBD1. The germline gives CDR1 MNHEY, CDR2 SMNVEV (reference sequence). V shed 7 bases, J shed 1 base, and the junction held 3 bases outside the gene matches. The CDR3 is made up of 14 amino acids.